This T cell receptor beta chain was sequenced during a study of CD8 T cells in ankylosing spondylitis. One entry per CDR3 protein, called by TCRdb with MiXCR from the 5' RACE reads. The sample carries a few hundred thousand distinct CDR3 sequences, about 10% recorded once. This clonotype was found many times. J was trimmed by 3 bases and V by 6 bases; bases with no gene match: 10. CDR3 length: 16 residues. Sequenced input: blood, either unsorted or a sorted T cell fraction (not recorded which). The genes are TRBV12-3 or TRBV12-4 and TRBJ2-1; 8 nucleotides align to TRBD2. This receptor was taken from a male donor with ankylosing spondylitis or in good health (not recorded which). The CDR3 loop reads CASSDSGTRVYNEQFF. The CDR3 DNA reads as TGTGCCAGCAGCGACTCCGGGACTAGGGTCTACAATGAGCAGTTCTTC.